A selection of T cell receptor beta chains follows, all from one sample in a study of vaccination and CD4 T cells after COVID-19. Their recognized antigens are unknown. TCRdb independently ran MiXCR on the PCR reads; one entry per CDR3 protein. The sample lists some 20,000 distinct CDR3 sequences, approximately 26% occurring once. The specimen sequenced was cultured CD4+ T cells from blood. These receptors all stem from a human donor with COVID-19. Each CDR3 is given with its conserved first and last residue. Each record gives: V gene, clone size, J gene, D gene, CDR3 protein, CDR3 DNA. A D gene is named only where the DNA matches it firmly. Size values are once, few and many counts, or a class for expanded clones, and some rows have none.

v_gene: TRBV2
abundance: .
j_gene: TRBJ2-7
d_gene: .
CDR3aa: CASSVVGWGVEQYF
CDR3nt: TGTGCCAGCAGTGTTGTTGGTTGGGGGGTCGAGCAGTACTTC

v_gene: TRBV6-1
abundance: medium-sized
j_gene: TRBJ2-5
d_gene: .
CDR3aa: CASSSGETQYF
CDR3nt: TGTGCCAGCAGCTCAGGGGAGACCCAGTACTTC

v_gene: TRBV15
abundance: few
j_gene: TRBJ2-6
d_gene: TRBD1
CDR3aa: CATSRDPPDRVSGANVLTF
CDR3nt: TGTGCCACCAGCAGAGATCCCCCAGACAGGGTCTCTGGGGCCAACGTCCTGACTTTC

v_gene: TRBV5-1
abundance: .
j_gene: TRBJ1-5
d_gene: TRBD1
CDR3aa: CASIPRQGGSQPQHF
CDR3nt: TGCGCCAGCATCCCTAGACAGGGAGGGAGTCAGCCCCAGCATTTT

v_gene: TRBV19
abundance: .
j_gene: TRBJ1-5
d_gene: .
CDR3aa: CASSIDPGSSGNQPQHF
CDR3nt: TGTGCCAGTAGTATAGATCCGGGAAGTTCAGGCAATCAGCCCCAGCATTTT

v_gene: TRBV2
abundance: .
j_gene: TRBJ2-7
d_gene: .
CDR3aa: CASIASGSYEQYF
CDR3nt: TGTGCCAGCATAGCCTCGGGTTCCTACGAGCAGTACTTC

v_gene: TRBV4-3
abundance: few
j_gene: TRBJ1-1
d_gene: .
CDR3aa: CASSQGRGGVNTEAFF
CDR3nt: TGCGCCAGCAGCCAAGGTAGGGGGGGCGTGAACACTGAAGCTTTCTTT

v_gene: TRBV11-3
abundance: .
j_gene: TRBJ2-2
d_gene: .
CDR3aa: CASSRTITGQLFF
CDR3nt: TGTGCCAGCAGCCGAACTATTACAGGGCAGCTGTTTTTT

v_gene: TRBV20-1
abundance: few
j_gene: TRBJ2-7
d_gene: .
CDR3aa: CSAPHPQGKVDEQYF
CDR3nt: TGCAGTGCTCCCCATCCCCAGGGGAAAGTCGACGAGCAGTACTTC

v_gene: TRBV28
abundance: few
j_gene: TRBJ1-4
d_gene: .
CDR3aa: CASRRGTEKLFF
CDR3nt: TGTGCCAGCCGCCGAGGTACCGAAAAACTGTTTTTT

v_gene: TRBV7-2
abundance: few
j_gene: TRBJ1-6
d_gene: TRBD1
CDR3aa: CASSLGTGGSNSPLHF
CDR3nt: TGTGCCAGCAGCCTGGGGACAGGGGGGTCGAATTCACCCCTCCACTTT

v_gene: TRBV20-1
abundance: medium-sized
j_gene: TRBJ1-5
d_gene: .
CDR3aa: CSARGGNQPQHF
CDR3nt: TGCAGTGCTAGAGGGGGCAATCAGCCCCAGCATTTT

v_gene: TRBV20-1
abundance: .
j_gene: TRBJ2-1
d_gene: .
CDR3aa: CSARRGGSYNEQFF
CDR3nt: TGCAGTGCTAGAAGGGGGGGGAGCTACAATGAGCAGTTCTTC

v_gene: TRBV10-3
abundance: .
j_gene: TRBJ2-5
d_gene: TRBD1
CDR3aa: CAISESPGGRETQYF
CDR3nt: TGTGCCATCAGTGAGTCCCCAGGGGGCCGCGAGACCCAGTACTTC